The rows below give T cell receptor beta chains drawn from one sample of a study of immune heterogeneity within non-small cell lung tumors. Each CDR3 protein gets one entry after TCRdb re-called the multiplex PCR reads with MiXCR. The table lists 30,000 to 40,000 distinct CDR3 sequences, 25% to 30% of them singletons, with 3.5% to 4.5% in the top ten. The specimen was lung tumor tissue. The receptors come from a man between 40 and 49 years old with non-small cell lung cancer. Both conserved end residues are part of each CDR3. A D gene is named only where the DNA matches it firmly. Part of the rows lack a size; the others show once, few, many or a class for expanded clones.

j_call clone_size d_call v_call cdr3_nt cdr3_aa
TRBJ2-3 . . TRBV28 TGTGCCAGCAGTTTCGTGGGACTCACGGATACGCAGTATTTT CASSFVGLTDTQYF
TRBJ1-2 . TRBD1 TRBV6-2/TRBV6-3 TGTGCCAGCAGTTCCGACAGGGGGGACGTCTATCGCTACACCTTC CASSSDRGDVYRYTF
TRBJ1-2 . . TRBV6-4 TGTGCCAGCCCAAGGCGCAGTCCCATCTATGGCTACACCTTC CASPRRSPIYGYTF
TRBJ2-1 medium-sized TRBD2 TRBV6-2/TRBV6-3 TGTGCCAGCAGACGGACTAGCGGTTTATCCTACAATGAGCAGTTCTTC CASRRTSGLSYNEQFF
TRBJ1-6 many . TRBV7-9 TGTGCCAGCAGCTTAACGGGACTGAGTAATTCACCCCTCCACTTT CASSLTGLSNSPLHF
TRBJ1-3 few . TRBV4-2 TGTGCCAGCAGCCAGAGCTCGAGGGGGGCTGGAAACACCATATATTTT CASSQSSRGAGNTIYF
TRBJ1-1 . . TRBV18 TGTGCCAGCTCACCACCCTTCACGTTGAACACTGAAGCTTTCTTT CASSPPFTLNTEAFF
TRBJ1-1 many . TRBV10-3 TGTGCCACCTCGACCGGGAGGGAAGAAGCTTTCTTT CATSTGREEAFF
TRBJ2-5 few . TRBV27 TGTGCCAGCAGTTTATCTGCCGGGAGTTTGGAGACCCAGTACTTC CASSLSAGSLETQYF
TRBJ2-7 many . TRBV10-1 TGCGCCAGCAGTGAGTATGACGGGAGAGGCTACGAGCAGTACTTC CASSEYDGRGYEQYF
TRBJ1-1 many TRBD1 TRBV20-1 TGCAGTGCTAGAGAGCCCTACGGGACAGGGAGCACTGAAGCTTTCTTT CSAREPYGTGSTEAFF
TRBJ2-1 many TRBD2 TRBV24-1 TGTGCCACCAGTGTCCCTTGGACTAGCGGGGGGATCAATGAGCAGTTCTTC CATSVPWTSGGINEQFF
TRBJ2-7 medium-sized . TRBV6-1 TGTGCCAGCAGTGCCACCCTCGACGGATTTGGGGAGCAGTACTTC CASSATLDGFGEQYF
TRBJ1-2 few . TRBV4-2 TGTGCCAGCAGCCAAGAGAACACAGAGACGAACTATGGCTACACCTTC CASSQENTETNYGYTF
TRBJ2-7 medium-sized . TRBV18 TGTGCCAGCTCACCCGGGACAAGCTCCTACGAGCAGTACTTC CASSPGTSSYEQYF
TRBJ2-7 many . TRBV20-1 TGCAGTGCCGTATTGGGCGGGACCACCTACGAGCAGTACTTC CSAVLGGTTYEQYF
TRBJ2-1 . TRBD2 TRBV7-2 TGTGCCAGCAGTAACTCCGGGACTAGCGGGAGTGGTGAGCAGTTCTTC CASSNSGTSGSGEQFF
TRBJ1-2 few . TRBV5-1 TGCGCCAGCAGCTTATCCTCCGACAATCGCGGCTACACCTTC CASSLSSDNRGYTF
TRBJ1-3 . TRBD1 TRBV9 TGTGCCAGCAGCGTAGGACAGGGGTCCGGAAACACCATATATTTT CASSVGQGSGNTIYF
TRBJ1-2 many TRBD1 TRBV5-1 TGCGCCAGCAGCTTGGGGACAGGGACGGATGGCTACACCTTC CASSLGTGTDGYTF
TRBJ2-1 . TRBD1 TRBV5-6 TGTGCCAGCAGGGGACAGGGCTCGGCCAATGAGCAGTTCTTC CASRGQGSANEQFF
TRBJ2-2 . TRBD1 TRBV20-1 TGCAGTGCCTCCCCTTTTAAGGGGGCCACCAGGGAGCTGTTTTTT CSASPFKGATRELFF
TRBJ1-1 many . TRBV20-1 TGCAGTGCTAGAGGGGAGGGGACGATCACTGAAGCTTTCTTT CSARGEGTITEAFF
TRBJ2-4 few . TRBV2 TGTGCCAGCAGGCAACTAGAGGGGGGACTAGCCAAAAACATTCAGTACTTC CASRQLEGGLAKNIQYF
TRBJ1-6 many TRBD1 TRBV6-1 TGTGCCAGCAGTCTTACAGGGGGTAGATCACCCCTCCACTTT CASSLTGGRSPLHF
TRBJ2-1 . TRBD2 TRBV20-1 TGCAGTGCTAGGAAGTCTAGCGGTTACAATGAGCTGTTCTTC CSARKSSGYNELFF
TRBJ1-1 . . TRBV11-2 TGTGCCAGCAGCTTCATGAACACTGAAGCTTTCTTT CASSFMNTEAFF
TRBJ2-2 many TRBD1 TRBV19 TGTGCCAGTAGTCTCCGCAGGGGGCAGTTGGAGCTGTTTTTT CASSLRRGQLELFF